The sequence of this TCR beta chain was determined in a study of shared clonotypes between healthy human individuals (dated by TCRdb to the early 2020s). At the level of the whole study: The cohort included three men and a couple of women between 18 and 49 years of age. The study deeply sequenced blood TCR repertoires of about 5 healthy adults to estimate repertoire size and the extent of clonotype sharing between individuals. To increase sequencing depth and limit assay-specific biases, TCR repertoire library preparation and sequencing were carried out by different laboratories using diverse techniques. Between about 0.85 and 9.5 billion PBMCs per donor were obtained by leukapheresis.

Beyond this particular receptor, the publication reports: Pairwise subsampling indicated that sequencing depth was expected to affect the degree of clonotype sharing among donors. Sampling was restricted to blood, and TCR repertoires in tissues likely differ from the TCR repertoires found in blood. Because the study included a small number of donors, the genetic and exposure-history diversity represented was limited.

Using the deep immunoSEQ assay, TCR CDR3 regions were amplified from genomic DNA by multiplex PCR. Extracted genomic DNA from each cell subset was spread evenly across all wells of several immunoSEQ 96-well plates, with each plate serving as a replicate. Each replicate PCR for unsorted PBMC received 300 to 350 ng genomic DNA, equal to about 30,000 T cell genomes. Ten immunoSEQ deep assay plates were used to sequence the unsorted PBMC genomic DNA. Purified libraries were measured with a Qubit 3.0 fluorometer, size-checked on a Bioanalyzer 2100, and measured again with the KAPA Library Quantification kit. A separate single-read 150-cycle Illumina NextSeq 550 flow cell was used to sequence each immunoSEQ 96-well plate. The study's own analysis went as follows. Because only junctional sequences without quality scores were contained in the immunoSEQ output, filtering matching that applied to full-length reads could not be performed. To assign V/J genes and CDR3, sequences were annotated using PyIR, a Python wrapper for IgBLAST v1.9, with IMGT germline references. Any read was removed if the V/J assignment was weak (E-value above 1e-6), the CDR3 was missing, or the read contained stop codons, out-of-frame junctions, or ambiguous translated residues. V3J clonotypes were defined as sequences sharing the same inferred V gene, J gene, and CDR3 amino acid sequence. The percentage overlap between two repertoires was calculated by dividing the number of shared unique clonotypes by the size of the smaller repertoire. Three approaches were used to assess repertoire richness: RTK rarefaction, the Chao1 estimator, and Recon v2.1 estimates of unobserved clonotypes. TCRdb mirrors the immuneACCESS table, restricted to in-frame sequences. Some clones are absent from its copies; in checked studies, under half trace to an unresolved V gene, and the reason for the others is unknown. That table is the source of V, J and clone size, and D and trimming were worked out from the DNA. For this sample the table gives 450,000 to 500,000 clones, of which more than 65% were detected only once. The ten biggest clones cover roughly an eighth of the sample.

Healthy HIV-negative adults with no recently reported acute infections or vaccinations were included as donors. All donors were Caucasian adults living in Nashville, Tennessee, USA. For unsorted samples, around 85 million PBMCs were counted, and genomic DNA was extracted using the QIAamp DNA Blood Mini kit. After blood collection by leukapheresis, PBMCs were isolated using Ficoll-Histopaque density gradient centrifugation and then cryopreserved in the vapor phase of liquid nitrogen. Concerning this clone: Its antigen is currently not known. The input lacks base qualities; no much larger clone sits a single base away. Other DNA sequences of this sample code for an identical CDR3.

The specimen sequenced was PBMCs. The origin of this receptor is a woman aged 40-49 years in good health. Some clones in this sample may be carry-over from other donors' samples.

The nucleotide sequence reads as follows: TGTGCCAGCAGTTTGCAGGGCGCCAAAAACATTCAGTACTTC. Its translation is CASSLQGAKNIQYF. This sequence uses TRBV28 and TRBJ2-4; the D region possibly corresponds to TRBD1 (5 bases align). The germline V gene specifies MDHEN as CDR1 and SYDVKM as CDR2. Spanning cysteine to phenylalanine, the CDR3 consists of 14 amino acids. Left in the record is the CDR3 DNA by itself, 42 bases read in frame from the first base. V is reduced by 3 bases and J by 1 base, leaving a spacing of 7 bases between them.